Listed below are T cell receptor beta chains from one sample, sequenced in a study of identical twins. MiXCR, run by TCRdb on the 5' RACE reads, gives a single entry per CDR3 protein. The table records about 790,000 distinct CDR3 sequences, over 15% of them present only once. The same data also contributed to another study, on T cells expressing NK-cell markers.

The sequenced sample consisted of PBMCs. The receptors derive from a woman aged 18-35 years in good health. Both conserved end residues are trimmed from each CDR3.

V: TRBV20-1
J: TRBJ2-5
length: 9
CDR3: SVVLGETQY

V: TRBV7-8
J: TRBJ1-2
length: 10
CDR3: ASSTTIYGYT

V: TRBV7-2
J: TRBJ2-5
length: 10
CDR3: ASSPIRETQY

V: TRBV4-3
J: TRBJ2-3
length: 14
CDR3: ASSQGVTDSTDTQY

V: TRBV5-1
J: TRBJ2-7
length: 14
CDR3: ASSFRGGSVPQEQY

V: TRBV5-1
J: TRBJ2-1
length: 12
CDR3: ASSWGDRDGEQF

V: TRBV6-2/TRBV6-3
J: TRBJ2-1
length: 13
CDR3: ASSYRQGAHNEQF

V: TRBV5-1
J: TRBJ2-7
length: 15
CDR3: ASSLADGAGGPYEQY

V: TRBV9
J: TRBJ2-7
length: 14
CDR3: ASSVGPSALLYEQY

V: TRBV15
J: TRBJ2-7
length: 13
CDR3: ATSRDGTGTYEQY

V: TRBV11-3
J: TRBJ2-1
length: 9
CDR3: ASSITGVAF

V: TRBV5-1
J: TRBJ2-1
length: 11
CDR3: ASSLGRDNEQF

V: TRBV19
J: TRBJ2-7
length: 12
CDR3: ASSMAATSYEQY

V: TRBV2
J: TRBJ2-1
length: 12
CDR3: ASSEVVWDNEQF

V: TRBV20-1
J: TRBJ1-2
length: 11
CDR3: SARGSSAYGYT

V: TRBV12-3/TRBV12-4
J: TRBJ2-1
length: 13
CDR3: ASRGLAGYPGEQF

V: TRBV7-2
J: TRBJ2-2
length: 13
CDR3: ASSLGYHGSGELF

V: TRBV12-3/TRBV12-4
J: TRBJ1-5
length: 9
CDR3: ASSLGEPQH

V: TRBV12-3/TRBV12-4
J: TRBJ1-2
length: 11
CDR3: ASTPNVRDGYT

V: TRBV12-3/TRBV12-4
J: TRBJ2-6
length: 13
CDR3: ASRTGSSGANVLT

V: TRBV12-3/TRBV12-4
J: TRBJ2-5
length: 9
CDR3: ASSFTETQY

V: TRBV20-1
J: TRBJ2-5
length: 11
CDR3: SAPERGIETQY

V: TRBV6-2/TRBV6-3
J: TRBJ2-1
length: 12
CDR3: ASKLAGVVSEQF

V: TRBV10-3
J: TRBJ2-7
length: 10
CDR3: ANEDSRRVKY

V: TRBV7-9
J: TRBJ1-1
length: 11
CDR3: ASSLVPSAEAF

V: TRBV5-1
J: TRBJ2-7
length: 12
CDR3: ASSLEQGFYEQY

V: TRBV20-1
J: TRBJ2-7
length: 14
CDR3: SARETSGWGQYEQY

V: TRBV12-3/TRBV12-4
J: TRBJ2-1
length: 14
CDR3: ASSPGTSGGGNEQF

V: TRBV4-2
J: TRBJ2-1
length: 13
CDR3: ASSPSGGVGNEQF

V: TRBV6-4
J: TRBJ1-5
length: 15
CDR3: ASSDSKPLAGNQPQH

V: TRBV7-6
J: TRBJ2-3
length: 12
CDR3: ASSFRGSADTQY

V: TRBV10-3
J: TRBJ2-6
length: 11
CDR3: AISEEPHQVLT

V: TRBV5-1
J: TRBJ2-3
length: 12
CDR3: ASSLAASPDTQY

V: TRBV7-8
J: TRBJ1-1
length: 13
CDR3: ASSFSGTGNTEAF

V: TRBV5-5
J: TRBJ1-5
length: 13
CDR3: ASSLQGAQGQPQH

V: TRBV29-1
J: TRBJ2-1
length: 14
CDR3: SVEGTSGGAYNEQF

V: TRBV4-3
J: TRBJ1-2
length: 14
CDR3: ASSQDIARGVYGYT

V: TRBV29-1
J: TRBJ1-1
length: 9
CDR3: SVVRLTEAF

V: TRBV11-2
J: TRBJ2-7
length: 12
CDR3: ASSAHLASDEQY

V: TRBV5-1
J: TRBJ1-1
length: 11
CDR3: ASRKTGVTEAF